The T cell receptor (beta chain) described here comes from a study of early T cells in non-severe SARS-CoV-2 infection. Study-level information: Chains stayed unpaired after sequencing of bulk RNA from unsorted whole blood. Study-wide results and caveats: Private and CD4 specificities were missed by VDJdb matching, which favored anti-spike CD8 responses.

CDR1 is SEHNR, CDR2 FQNEAQ, per germline (reference sequence). The CDR3 loop spans 14 amino acids. Deletions cut 5 bases from V and 3 bases from J, with 14 bases between. This clonotype was seen a few times. The antigen is not known. Individual cDNA molecules received unique molecular identifiers during library preparation. One entry per CDR3 protein, called by TCRdb with MiXCR from the 5' RACE reads. Of about 22,000 distinct CDR3 sequences in the sample, 4% to 5% were seen once. This sequence originates from an adult who was a healthcare worker with PCR-confirmed SARS-CoV-2 infection or an uninfected control (not recorded which). The rearrangement joins TRBV7-9 to TRBJ2-7; the D gene is possibly TRBD1 (6 bases). The sample taken for sequencing was whole blood. The CDR3 region is CASSLGQPIYEQYF. Here the CDR3 DNA reads TGTGCCAGCAGCCTCGGACAGCCGATCTACGAGCAGTACTTC.